The 18 T cell receptor beta chains given below trace back to one sample, sequenced in a study of blood T cell repertoires in COVID-19. Clones were sequenced by immunoSEQ multiplex PCR, and TCRdb holds only the in-frame ones, with some missing. The repertoire holds 60,000 to 95,000 clones, over 85% seen once, with roughly 15% in the top ten. The sample was peripheral blood. Receptors were obtained from a woman over 75 with active or convalescent COVID-19.

The chain employs TRBV15 and TRBJ1-4; D is ambiguous. Germline V CDR1 and CDR2: LNHNV, YYDKDF (reference sequence). This CDR3 is 14 amino acids long. The V and J ends lost 0 bases and 8 bases respectively, with 10 bases between them. CDR3 amino acids: CATSREAGGEKLFF. CDR3 bases: TGTGCCACCAGCAGAGAGGCGGGCGGCGAAAAACTGTTTTTT.

This clone has only a few counts. The chain recombines TRBV19 with TRBJ1-5, with TRBD1 as a possible D gene (6 bases). Germline-derived CDR1 and CDR2 are LNHDA and SQIVND (reference sequence). Trimming removed 2 bases from V and 6 bases from J, with 8 bases in between. This CDR3 region has 13 residues. The CDR3 region has the DNA TGTGCCAGTAGTATACAGGGGACTCAGCCCCAGCATTTT. It translates to CASSIQGTQPQHF.

This clone was counted only a few times. The chain has TRBV7-2 and TRBJ1-4; 9 bases match TRBD1. The germline gives CDR1 SGHTA, CDR2 FQGNSA. The CDR3 is 14 amino acids. V gave up 6 bases and J gave up 4 bases; unmatched junction bases: 3. The CDR3 sequence: CASRPTGGNEKLFF. The CDR3 DNA follows: TGTGCCAGCAGACCGACAGGGGGTAATGAAAAACTGTTTTTT.

V and J are TRBV7-2 and TRBJ2-5; D perhaps matches TRBD2 (5 bases). Trimming left V 5 bases short and J 5 bases short, with 12 bases between. Germline lookup yields CDR1 SGHTA and CDR2 FQGNSA. This CDR3 is built from 13 residues. The DNA of the CDR3 is TGTGCCAGCAGCCCCGGGGTCGTGGAGACCCAGTACTTC. As protein: CASSPGVVETQYF.

The chain has TRBV5-4 and TRBJ1-1; maybe TRBD1 (5 bases). CDR3 length equals 13 residues. The germline V and J ends were trimmed by 6 bases and 0 bases, with 9 bases remaining between them. CDR1 and CDR2 (germline): SGHNT, YYREEE (reference sequence). The DNA of the CDR3 is TGTGCCAGCACAGGGCAAATGAACACTGAAGCTTTCTTT. Its protein is CASTGQMNTEAFF.

V gene TRBV19 combines with J gene TRBJ2-2; 7 bases align to TRBD1. Germline V gives CDR1 LNHDA, CDR2 SQIVND (reference sequence). V shed 4 bases and J 4 bases; nucleotides not matched to a gene: 3. CDR3 size: 14 residues. CDR3 residues: CASSKTGVTGELFF. CDR3 nucleotides: TGTGCCAGTAGTAAAACAGGGGTCACCGGGGAGCTGTTTTTT.

A single count supports this clone. The chain employs TRBV24-1 and TRBJ1-2, with 12 bases identical to TRBD1. There are 14 residues in the CDR3. V dropped 7 bases and J dropped 8; count of bases not matched to a gene: 7. Germline V gene data show CDR1 as KGHDR and CDR2 as SFDVKD. CDR3 loop: CATSLGQGAGGYTF. CDR3 in DNA: TGTGCCACCAGCTTGGGACAGGGGGCGGGAGGCTACACCTTC.

The rearrangement links TRBV19 to TRBJ1-5; 8 bases line up with TRBD1. V trimming: 7 bases; J trimming: 0 bases; junction bases outside the gene matches: 14. Germline lookup yields CDR1 LNHDA and CDR2 SQIVND (reference sequence). The CDR3 length is 18 residues. The CDR3 sequence: CASKISGTGGYSNQPQHF. The DNA of the CDR3 is TGTGCCAGTAAAATTTCTGGGACAGGAGGATATAGCAATCAGCCCCAGCATTTT.

The V gene is TRBV5-1, the J gene TRBJ2-1; TRBD2 matches 8 bases. Germline V lookup: CDR1 SGHRS, CDR2 YFSETQ. V was clipped by 4 bases and J by 8 bases; unmatched bases: 5. The CDR3 runs 13 residues. CDR3: CASSTGLADEQFF. The CDR3 nucleotides are TGCGCCAGCAGCACAGGACTAGCCGATGAGCAGTTCTTC.

V is TRBV7-9 and J is TRBJ1-5; D perhaps matches TRBD1 (6 bases). This CDR3 has 15 amino acids. Trimming shortened V by 4 bases and J by 4 bases, and 14 bases separated the two germline ends. In germline, CDR1 is SEHNR, CDR2 FQNEAQ (reference sequence). CDR3 loop: CASSSGQPPNQPQHF. The CDR3 DNA sequence: TGTGCCAGCAGCTCCGGACAGCCGCCAAATCAGCCCCAGCATTTT.

V is TRBV6-5 and J is TRBJ1-1; a possible D gene is TRBD1 (5 bases). The CDR3 is 13 residues long. From germline, CDR1 is MNHEY and CDR2 SVGAGI. V was cut by 6 bases and J by 5 bases, with 13 bases left in between. The CDR3 protein is CASSRGWRTEAFF. CDR3 nucleotides: TGTGCCAGCAGCCGGGGGTGGAGGACTGAAGCTTTCTTT.

The chain has TRBV4-2 and TRBJ1-5, with unresolved D. Trimming took 0 bases from V and 4 from J, leaving 10 bases between them. Germline CDR1 reads LGHNA; CDR2 reads YNFKEQ. The CDR3 length is 15 residues. CDR3 residues: CASSQERELNQPQHF. The CDR3 DNA follows: TGTGCCAGCAGCCAAGAGAGAGAACTTAATCAGCCCCAGCATTTT.

This sequence joins TRBV12-3 or TRBV12-4 and TRBJ1-5; D is uncertain. The ends were cut back, 8 bases at V and 0 bases at J, with 2 bases in the middle. The CDR3 is made up of 11 amino acids. CDR3: CASRSNQPQHF. CDR3 nucleotides: TGTGCCAGCCGTAGCAATCAGCCCCAGCATTTT.

The chain joins TRBV25-1 to TRBJ1-1; 9 bases line up with TRBD1. V was clipped by 8 bases and J by 6 bases; unmatched bases: 7. Germline V gene data show CDR1 as MGHDK and CDR2 as SYGVNS. The CDR3 extends over 13 amino acids. CDR3 in amino acids: CASVGQGTPEAFF. The DNA for the CDR3 is TGTGCCAGCGTGGGACAGGGAACTCCTGAAGCTTTCTTT.

This chain joins TRBV6-5 and TRBJ1-6; D is unresolved. This CDR3 comprises 13 residues. V lost 2 bases, J lost 7 bases, and 6 bases lay in between. Per germline, CDR1 MNHEY and CDR2 SVGAGI. CDR3: CASSYPGNSPLHF. CDR3 DNA: TGTGCCAGCAGTTACCCGGGGAATTCACCCCTCCACTTT.

This clone is a singleton in its sample. The V and J genes are TRBV18 and TRBJ1-4, with D possibly being TRBD1 (5 bases). Germline V gives CDR1 KGHSH, CDR2 LQKENI. The CDR3 has 13 residues. V lost 4 bases and J lost 6, with 9 bases in between. This CDR3 reads CASSQGQDEKLFF. The CDR3 DNA reads as TGTGCCAGCTCACAAGGACAAGATGAAAAACTGTTTTTT.

The chain combines TRBV14 with TRBJ1-1; 7 bases match TRBD1. Looked up from germline, CDR1 is SGHDN and CDR2 is FVKESK. This CDR3 region has 15 residues. V lost 3 bases to trimming and J lost 4 bases; unmatched junction nucleotides: 8. The CDR3 bases are TGTGCCAGCAGCCACCGCCGGGACAGTCCCACTGAAGCTTTCTTT. It yields the protein CASSHRRDSPTEAFF. Drawing the rest from reference TRBV14 and TRBJ1-1, the complete variable domain is EAGVTQFPSHSVIEKGQTVTLRCDPISGHDNLYWYRRVMGKEIKFLLHFVKESKQDESGMPNNRFLAERTGGTYSTLKVQPAELEDSGVYFCASSHRRDSPTEAFFGQGTRLTVV.

The J gene is TRBJ2-7, the V gene TRBV28, with 13 bases aligning to TRBD2. Unmatched junction bases numbered 7, after V lost 6 bases and J lost 2 bases. This CDR3 region has 16 residues. Germline V gene data show CDR1 as MDHEN and CDR2 as SYDVKM. This CDR3 reads CASRSGLAGATYEQYF. The CDR3 bases are TGTGCCAGCAGGTCTGGACTAGCGGGGGCCACCTACGAGCAGTACTTC.